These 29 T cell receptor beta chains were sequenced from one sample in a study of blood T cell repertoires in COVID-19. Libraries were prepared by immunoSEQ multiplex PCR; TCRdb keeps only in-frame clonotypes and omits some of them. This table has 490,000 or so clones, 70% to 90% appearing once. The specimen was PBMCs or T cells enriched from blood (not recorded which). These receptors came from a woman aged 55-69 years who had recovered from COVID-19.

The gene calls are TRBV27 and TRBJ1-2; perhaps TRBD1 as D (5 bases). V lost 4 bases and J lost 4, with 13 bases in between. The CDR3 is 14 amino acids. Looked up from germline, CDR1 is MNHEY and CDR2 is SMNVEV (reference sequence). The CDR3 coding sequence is TGTGCCAGCAGTTCAGGGCAGGGCTTCTATGGCTACACCTTC. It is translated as CASSSGQGFYGYTF.

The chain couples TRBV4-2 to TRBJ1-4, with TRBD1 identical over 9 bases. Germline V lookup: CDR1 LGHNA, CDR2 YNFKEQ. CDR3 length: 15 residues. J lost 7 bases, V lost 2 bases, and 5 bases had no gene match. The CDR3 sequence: CASSQKGQGSEKLFF. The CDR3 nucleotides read TGTGCCAGCAGCCAAAAAGGACAGGGGAGTGAAAAACTGTTTTTT.

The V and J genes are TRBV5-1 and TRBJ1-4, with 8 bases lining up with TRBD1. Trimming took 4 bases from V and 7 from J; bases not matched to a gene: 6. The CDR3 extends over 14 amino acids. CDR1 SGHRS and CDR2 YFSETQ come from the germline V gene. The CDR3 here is CASSQTGVGEKLFF. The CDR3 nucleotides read TGCGCCAGCAGCCAGACAGGGGTGGGTGAAAAACTGTTTTTT. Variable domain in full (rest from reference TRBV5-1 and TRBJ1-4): KAGVTQTPRYLIKTRGQQVTLSCSPISGHRSVSWYQQTPGQGLQFLFEYFSETQRNKGNFPGRFSGRQFSNSRSEMNVSTLELGDSALYLCASSQTGVGEKLFFGSGTQLSVL.

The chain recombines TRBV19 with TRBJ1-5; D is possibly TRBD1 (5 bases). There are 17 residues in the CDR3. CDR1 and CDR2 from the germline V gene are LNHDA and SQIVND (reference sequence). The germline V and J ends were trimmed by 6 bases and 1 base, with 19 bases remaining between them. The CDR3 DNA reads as TGTGCCAGTAGGTGGGGGGGAGGGAGGAAAAGCAATCAGCCCCAGCATTTT. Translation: CASRWGGGRKSNQPQHF. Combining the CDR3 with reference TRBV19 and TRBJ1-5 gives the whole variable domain DGGITQSPKYLFRKEGQNVTLSCEQNLNHDAMYWYRQDPGQGLRLIYYSQIVNDFQKGDIAEGYSVSREKKESFPLTVTSAQKNPTAFYLCASRWGGGRKSNQPQHFGDGTRLSIL.

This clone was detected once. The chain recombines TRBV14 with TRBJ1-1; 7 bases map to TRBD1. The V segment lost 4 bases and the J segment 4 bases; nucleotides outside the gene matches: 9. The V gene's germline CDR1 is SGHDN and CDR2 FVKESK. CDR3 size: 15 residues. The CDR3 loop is CASSPLRGQSTEAFF. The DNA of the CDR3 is TGTGCCAGCAGCCCTCTAAGGGGGCAAAGCACTGAAGCTTTCTTT.

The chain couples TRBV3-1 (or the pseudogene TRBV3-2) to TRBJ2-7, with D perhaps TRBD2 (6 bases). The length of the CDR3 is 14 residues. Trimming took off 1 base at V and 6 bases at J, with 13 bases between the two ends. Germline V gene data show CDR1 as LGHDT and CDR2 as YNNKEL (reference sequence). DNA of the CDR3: TGTGCCAGCAGCCAAGGGGCGGGGACGGGCGAGCAGTACGTC. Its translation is CASSQGAGTGEQYV.

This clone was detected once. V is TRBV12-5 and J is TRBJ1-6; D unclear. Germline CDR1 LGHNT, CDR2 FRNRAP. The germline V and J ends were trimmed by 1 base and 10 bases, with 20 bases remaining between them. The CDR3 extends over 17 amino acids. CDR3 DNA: TGTGCTAGTGGTTTGGGTGCTTTCTCGGGGTCTGGGTCACCCCTCCACTTT. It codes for CASGLGAFSGSGSPLHF. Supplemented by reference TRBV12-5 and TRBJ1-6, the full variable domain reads DARVTQTPRHKVTEMGQEVTMRCQPILGHNTVFWYRQTMMQGLELLAYFRNRAPLDDSGMPKDRFSAEMPDATLATLKIQPSEPRDSAVYFCASGLGAFSGSGSPLHFGNGTRLTVT.

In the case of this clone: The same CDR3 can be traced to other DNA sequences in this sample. CDR3 nucleotide sequence: TGTGCCAGCAGCCCGACAGGGGGGGACACCGGGGAGCTGTTTTTT. Its protein is CASSPTGGDTGELFF. The genes are TRBV5-4 and TRBJ2-2; 9 bases match TRBD1. The CDR3 consists of 15 residues. The V gene's germline CDR1 is SGHNT and CDR2 YYREEE (reference sequence). V trimming: 4 bases; J trimming: 3 bases; junction bases outside the gene matches: 4.

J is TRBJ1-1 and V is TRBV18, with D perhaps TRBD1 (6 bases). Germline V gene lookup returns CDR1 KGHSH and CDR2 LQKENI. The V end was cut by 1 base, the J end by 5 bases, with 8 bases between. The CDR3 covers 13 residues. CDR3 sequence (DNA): TGTGCCAGCTCACCACAGGGGGAAACTGAAGCTTTCTTT. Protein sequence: CASSPQGETEAFF.

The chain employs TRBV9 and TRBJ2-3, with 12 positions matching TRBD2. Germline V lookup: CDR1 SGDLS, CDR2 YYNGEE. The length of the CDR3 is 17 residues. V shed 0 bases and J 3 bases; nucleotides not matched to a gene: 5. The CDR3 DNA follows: TGTGCCAGCAGCGTAGACCCTAGCGGGGGGGTAACAGATACGCAGTATTTT. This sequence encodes CASSVDPSGGVTDTQYF.

The CDR3 region has the DNA TGTGCCAGCAGTGAAAGCGGCAGGGACAGCAGAGAGACCCAGTACTTC. Amino acid sequence: CASSESGRDSRETQYF. The chain recombines TRBV6-1 with TRBJ2-5, with TRBD1 identical over 7 bases. The CDR3 is made up of 16 amino acids. Looked up from germline, CDR1 is MNHNS and CDR2 is SASEGT. J lost 4 bases, V lost 2 bases, and 10 bases had no gene match.

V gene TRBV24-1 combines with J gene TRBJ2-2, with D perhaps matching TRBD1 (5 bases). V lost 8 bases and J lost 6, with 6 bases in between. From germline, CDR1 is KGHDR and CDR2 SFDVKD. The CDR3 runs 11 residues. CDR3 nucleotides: TGTGCCACCAAAGGGGCCGGGGAGCTGTTTTTT. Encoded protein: CATKGAGELFF.

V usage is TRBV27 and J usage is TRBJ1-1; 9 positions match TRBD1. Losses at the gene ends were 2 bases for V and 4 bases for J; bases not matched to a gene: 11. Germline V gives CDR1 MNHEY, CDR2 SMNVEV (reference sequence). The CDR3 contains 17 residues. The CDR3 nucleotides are TGTGCCAGCAGTTTACGGCCGGACAGGGGATTGGGCACTGAAGCTTTCTTT. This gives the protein CASSLRPDRGLGTEAFF.

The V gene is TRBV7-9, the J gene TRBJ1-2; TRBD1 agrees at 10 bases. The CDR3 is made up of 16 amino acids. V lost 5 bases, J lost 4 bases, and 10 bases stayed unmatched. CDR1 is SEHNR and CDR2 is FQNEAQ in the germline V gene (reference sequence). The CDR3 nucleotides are TGTGCCAGCAGCCTAGGGACAGGGGACCCTATCTATGGCTACACCTTC. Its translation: CASSLGTGDPIYGYTF.

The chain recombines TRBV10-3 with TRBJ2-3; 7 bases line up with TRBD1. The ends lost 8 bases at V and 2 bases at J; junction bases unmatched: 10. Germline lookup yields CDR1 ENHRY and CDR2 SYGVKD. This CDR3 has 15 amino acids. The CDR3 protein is CAIGPTGQHTDTQYF. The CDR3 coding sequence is TGTGCCATCGGTCCGACGGGACAGCACACAGATACGCAGTATTTT.

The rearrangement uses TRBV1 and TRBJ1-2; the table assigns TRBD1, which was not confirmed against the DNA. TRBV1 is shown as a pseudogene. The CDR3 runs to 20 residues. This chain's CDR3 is CTSSQEDRGNVFGGHYGYTF. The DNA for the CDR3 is TGCACCAGCAGCCAAGAGGACAGAGGGAACGTATTCGGAGGTCACTATGGCTACACCTTC.

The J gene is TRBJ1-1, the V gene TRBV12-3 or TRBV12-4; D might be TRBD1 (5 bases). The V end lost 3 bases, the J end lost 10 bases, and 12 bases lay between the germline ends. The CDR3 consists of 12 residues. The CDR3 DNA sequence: TGTGCCAGCAGTTTCGGTTCAGGGTTAGCTTTCTTT. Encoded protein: CASSFGSGLAFF.

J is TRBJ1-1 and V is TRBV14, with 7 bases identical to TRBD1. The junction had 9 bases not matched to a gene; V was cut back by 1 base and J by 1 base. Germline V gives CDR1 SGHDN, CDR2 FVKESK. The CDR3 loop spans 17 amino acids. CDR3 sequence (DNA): TGTGCCAGCAGCCAAGGTCCCTTTCGGACAGGGAACACTGAAGCTTTCTTT. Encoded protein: CASSQGPFRTGNTEAFF.

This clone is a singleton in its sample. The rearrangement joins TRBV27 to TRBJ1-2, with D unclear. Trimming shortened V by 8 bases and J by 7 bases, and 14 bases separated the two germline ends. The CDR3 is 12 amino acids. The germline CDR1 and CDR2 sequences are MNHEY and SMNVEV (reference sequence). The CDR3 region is CASRSWSSGYTF. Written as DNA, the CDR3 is TGTGCCAGCCGGTCCTGGTCTTCTGGCTACACCTTC.

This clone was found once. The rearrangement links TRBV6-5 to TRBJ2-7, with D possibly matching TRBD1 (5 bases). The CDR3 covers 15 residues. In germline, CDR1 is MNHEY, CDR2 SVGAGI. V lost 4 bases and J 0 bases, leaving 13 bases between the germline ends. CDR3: CASSSKHRGSYEQYF. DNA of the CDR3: TGTGCCAGCAGTTCGAAACATAGGGGCTCCTACGAGCAGTACTTC.

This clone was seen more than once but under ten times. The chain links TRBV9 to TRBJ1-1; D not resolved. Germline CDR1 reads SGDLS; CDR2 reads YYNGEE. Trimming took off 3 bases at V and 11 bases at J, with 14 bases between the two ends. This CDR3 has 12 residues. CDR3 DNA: TGTGCCAGCAGCGCCTTGACTGGGGAGGCTTTCTTT. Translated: CASSALTGEAFF.

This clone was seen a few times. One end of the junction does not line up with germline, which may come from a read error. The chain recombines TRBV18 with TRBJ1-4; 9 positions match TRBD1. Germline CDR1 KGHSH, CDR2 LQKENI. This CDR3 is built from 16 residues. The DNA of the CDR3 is TGTGCCAGCTCGCCACAGGGGGCCGGTGCTAATGAAAAACTGTTTTTT. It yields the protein CASSPQGAGANEKLFF.

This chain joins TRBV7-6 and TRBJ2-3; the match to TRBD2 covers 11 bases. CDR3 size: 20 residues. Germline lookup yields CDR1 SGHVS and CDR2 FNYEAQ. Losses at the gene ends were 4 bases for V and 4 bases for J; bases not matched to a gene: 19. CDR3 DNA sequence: TGTGCCAGCAGCTCTATACCCCCCGGGTTAGCGGGGGGGCTGGCAGATACGCAGTATTTT. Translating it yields CASSSIPPGLAGGLADTQYF.

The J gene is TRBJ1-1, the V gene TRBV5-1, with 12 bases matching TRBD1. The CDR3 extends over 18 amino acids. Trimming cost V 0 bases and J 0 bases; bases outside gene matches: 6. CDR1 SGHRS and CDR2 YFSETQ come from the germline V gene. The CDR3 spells CASSLAGTGGGLNTEAFF. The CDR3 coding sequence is TGCGCCAGCAGCTTGGCCGGGACAGGGGGCGGACTGAACACTGAAGCTTTCTTT.

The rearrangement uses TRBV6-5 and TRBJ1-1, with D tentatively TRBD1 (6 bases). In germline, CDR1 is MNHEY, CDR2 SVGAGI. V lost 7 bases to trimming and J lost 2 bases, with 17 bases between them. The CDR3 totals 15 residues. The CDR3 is CASKNRVITNTEAFF. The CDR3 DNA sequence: TGTGCCAGCAAGAACAGGGTAATCACTAACACTGAAGCTTTCTTT.

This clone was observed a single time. In DNA form, the CDR3 reads TGTGCCTGCCGACAGGGGGATAGGTTTTACAATGAGCAGTTCTTC. Translated: CACRQGDRFYNEQFF. This sequence joins TRBV30 and TRBJ2-1; 9 bases fit TRBD1. The junction had 10 bases not matched to a gene; V was cut back by 6 bases and J by 4 bases. Per the germline V gene, CDR1 is GTSNPN and CDR2 is SVGIG (reference sequence). The CDR3 sequence is 15 residues long.

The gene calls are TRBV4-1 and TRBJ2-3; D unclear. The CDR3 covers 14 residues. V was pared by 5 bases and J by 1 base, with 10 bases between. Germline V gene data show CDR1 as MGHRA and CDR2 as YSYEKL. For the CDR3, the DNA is TGCGCCAGCAGCTTGGCCCGGGGCACAGATACGCAGTATTTT. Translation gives CASSLARGTDTQYF.

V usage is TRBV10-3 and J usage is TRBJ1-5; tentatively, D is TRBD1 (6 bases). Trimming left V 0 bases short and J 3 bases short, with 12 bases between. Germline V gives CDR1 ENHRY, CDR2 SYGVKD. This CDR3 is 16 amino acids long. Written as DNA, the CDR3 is TGTGCCATCAGTGAGTCTGACCAGGGGAACAATCAGCCCCAGCATTTT. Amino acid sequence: CAISESDQGNNQPQHF.

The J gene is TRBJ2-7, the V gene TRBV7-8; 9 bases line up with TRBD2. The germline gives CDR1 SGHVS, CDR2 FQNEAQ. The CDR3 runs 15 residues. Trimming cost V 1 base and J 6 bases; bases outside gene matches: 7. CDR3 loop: CASSLVGSGGREQYF. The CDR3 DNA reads TGTGCCAGCAGCTTAGTAGGTAGCGGGGGACGCGAGCAGTACTTC.